This section outlines one T cell receptor beta chain sequence together with its context. The ends were cut back, 4 bases at V and 8 bases at J, with 14 bases in the middle. The CDR3 loop spans 14 amino acids. Germline CDR1 SEHNR, CDR2 FQNEAQ (reference sequence). Clones were sequenced by immunoSEQ multiplex PCR, and TCRdb holds only the in-frame ones, with some missing. The sample gives approximately 700,000 clones, about three quarters of which show up once; around 2% is in the top ten. These data originate in a study of shared clonotypes between healthy human individuals. The sample taken for sequencing was memory CD4+ T cells sorted from blood. Subset specified: CD45RA-negative fraction. This clonotype originated in a woman aged 25 to 39 in good health. The gene calls are TRBV7-9 and TRBJ1-4, with D uncertain. The CDR3 is CASSSDPIREKLFF. CDR3 nucleotides: TGTGCCAGCAGCTCGGACCCGATTCGGGAAAAACTGTTTTTT.